A selection of T cell receptor beta chains follows, all from one sample in a study of T cells expressing NK-cell markers. Following a re-call of the 5' RACE reads, TCRdb has one entry per CDR3 protein and lacks DNA. This listing includes roughly 420,000 distinct CDR3 sequences. Input material: blood T cells: a sorted CD56 or NKG2C T cell subset, CD4+ or CD8+ T cells, or bulk PBMC T cells (not recorded which). The source of these receptors is a woman between 18 and 70 years old in good health. The CDR3 runs from the conserved cysteine through the conserved F or W.

v_call,j_call,cdr3_aa
TRBV20-1,TRBJ2-1,CSAEGLAGVGSSYNEQFF
TRBV29-1,TRBJ1-2,CSVEDLGSPYGYTF
TRBV11-2,TRBJ2-3,CASSKDTKTTRRYGDTQYF
TRBV20-1,TRBJ2-3,CSAPGIPTDTQYF
TRBV4-1,TRBJ1-5,CASSQGQGVNQPQHF
TRBV29-1,TRBJ1-5,CSVGQAINQPQHF
TRBV20-1,TRBJ2-7,CSSNSGTTSSYEQYF
TRBV12-3/TRBV12-4,TRBJ1-5,CASSPEPRGGQPQHF
TRBV20-1,TRBJ2-2,CSASVNTGELFF
TRBV7-9,TRBJ2-5,CASSSWAFQETQYF
TRBV20-1,TRBJ2-7,CSAKLAEPYEQYF
TRBV12-3/TRBV12-4,TRBJ1-6,CASSPTDGDNSPLHF
TRBV6-2/TRBV6-3,TRBJ2-1,CASSYSFLGEDNEQFF
TRBV6-5,TRBJ2-2,CASSYPTTGGTGELFF
TRBV29-1,TRBJ2-5,CSVSRTGGLISETQYF
TRBV7-2,TRBJ2-5,CASSLRLDRGETQYF
TRBV28,TRBJ2-7,CASSSDTYEQYF
TRBV6-1,TRBJ1-5,CASSRRTGNNQPQHF
TRBV5-1,TRBJ2-1,CASRASGRANEQFF
TRBV3-1,TRBJ2-1,CASSQGGGAGEQFF
TRBV14,TRBJ2-7,CASSPGLGDYEQYF
TRBV12-3/TRBV12-4,TRBJ2-2,CASSFPHYTGELFF
TRBV19,TRBJ2-5,CASTLRGTETQYF
TRBV12-3/TRBV12-4,TRBJ2-1,CASSRGLAGGHLSYNEQFF
TRBV20-1,TRBJ1-3,CSARDDLISGNTIYF
TRBV11-2,TRBJ1-5,CASSLRTPGQGSNQPQHF
TRBV20-1,TRBJ1-6,CSASADTNSPLHF
TRBV7-8,TRBJ1-2,CASSVQQGRGYTF
TRBV29-1,TRBJ1-2,CSVLMETSNYGYTF
TRBV30,TRBJ1-5,CAWSGEGGYQPQHF
TRBV19,TRBJ2-2,CASARQPANTGELFF
TRBV5-4,TRBJ1-2,CASSLGGASSYGYTF
TRBV7-6,TRBJ2-1,CASSLAGLAGGGNEQFF
TRBV4-2,TRBJ1-2,CASSQVGMNPGGYTF
TRBV29-1,TRBJ2-7,CSVEDWGLANEQYF
TRBV20-1,TRBJ2-4,CSAQYLGQGHIQYF
TRBV20-1,TRBJ2-1,CSARRPLGGGHEQFF
TRBV10-1,TRBJ2-3,CASSEGYSGGRTDTQYF
TRBV7-2,TRBJ2-5,CASSLGDGLSQETQYF
TRBV7-8,TRBJ1-2,CASSLASTGDYGYTF
TRBV18,TRBJ1-2,CASSPPDRGVGYTF
TRBV7-9,TRBJ1-2,CASNPTESNYGYTF
TRBV5-1,TRBJ1-6,CASSLANQANSPLHF
TRBV12-3/TRBV12-4,TRBJ2-6,CASSSRGTTSGANVLTF
TRBV5-1,TRBJ2-2,CASSPGDGGELFF
TRBV15,TRBJ2-7,CATSRDPSFWDEQYF